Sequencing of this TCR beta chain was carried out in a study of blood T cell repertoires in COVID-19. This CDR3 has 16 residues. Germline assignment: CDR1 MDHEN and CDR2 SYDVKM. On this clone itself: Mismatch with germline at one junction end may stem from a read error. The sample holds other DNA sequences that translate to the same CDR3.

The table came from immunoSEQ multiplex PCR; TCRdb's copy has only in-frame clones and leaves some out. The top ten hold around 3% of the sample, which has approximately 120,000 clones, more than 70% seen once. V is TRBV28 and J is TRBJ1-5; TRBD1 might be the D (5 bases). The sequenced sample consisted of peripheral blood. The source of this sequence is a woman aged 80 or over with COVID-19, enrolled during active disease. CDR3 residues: CASSFRGGYSNQPQHF. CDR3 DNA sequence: TGTGCCAGCAGTTTCCGGGGGGGATATAGCAATCAACCCCAGCATTTT.